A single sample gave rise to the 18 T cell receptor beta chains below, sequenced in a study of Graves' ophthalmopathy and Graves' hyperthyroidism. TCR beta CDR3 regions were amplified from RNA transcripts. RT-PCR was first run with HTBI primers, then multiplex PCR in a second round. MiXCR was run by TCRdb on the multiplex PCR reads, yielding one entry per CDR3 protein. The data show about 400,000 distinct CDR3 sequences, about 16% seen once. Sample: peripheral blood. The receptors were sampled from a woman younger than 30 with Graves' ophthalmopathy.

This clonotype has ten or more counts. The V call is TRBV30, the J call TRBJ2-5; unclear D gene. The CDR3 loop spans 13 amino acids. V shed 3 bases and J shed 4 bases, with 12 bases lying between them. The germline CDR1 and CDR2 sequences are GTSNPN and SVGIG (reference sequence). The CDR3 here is CAWRGRVRETQYF. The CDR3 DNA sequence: TGTGCCTGGAGAGGTAGGGTACGAGAGACCCAGTACTTC.

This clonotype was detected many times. The CDR3 sequence: CASSIDHGTGELFF. The CDR3 DNA reads as TGTGCCAGTAGTATAGATCATGGCACCGGGGAGCTGTTTTTT. V and J are TRBV19 and TRBJ2-2; D gene unclear. The CDR3 is 14 amino acids. V lost 0 bases, J lost 4 bases, and 6 bases lay in between. Germline lookup yields CDR1 LNHDA and CDR2 SQIVND (reference sequence).

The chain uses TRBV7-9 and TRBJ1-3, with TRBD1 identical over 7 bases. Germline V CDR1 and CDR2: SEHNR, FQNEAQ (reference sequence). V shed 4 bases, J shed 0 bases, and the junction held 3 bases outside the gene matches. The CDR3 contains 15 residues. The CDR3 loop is CASSSDRDSGNTIYF. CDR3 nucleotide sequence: TGTGCCAGCAGCTCCGACAGGGACTCTGGAAACACCATATATTTT. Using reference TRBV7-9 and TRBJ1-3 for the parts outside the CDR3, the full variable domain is DTGVSQNPRHKITKRGQNVTFRCDPISEHNRLYWYRQTLGQGPEFLTYFQNEAQLEKSRLLSDRFSAERPKGSFSTLEIQRTEQGDSAMYLCASSSDRDSGNTIYFGEGSWLTVV.

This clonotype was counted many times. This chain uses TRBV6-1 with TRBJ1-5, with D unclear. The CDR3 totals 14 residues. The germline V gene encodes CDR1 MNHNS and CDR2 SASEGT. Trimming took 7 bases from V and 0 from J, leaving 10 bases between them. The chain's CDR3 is CASTANPSNQPQHF. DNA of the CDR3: TGTGCCAGCACAGCAAATCCTAGCAATCAGCCCCAGCATTTT.

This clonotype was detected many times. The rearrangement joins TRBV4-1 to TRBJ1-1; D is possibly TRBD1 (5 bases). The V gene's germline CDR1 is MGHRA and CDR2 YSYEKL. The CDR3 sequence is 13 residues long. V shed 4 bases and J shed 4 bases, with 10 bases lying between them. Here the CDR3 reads CASSPQGITEAFF. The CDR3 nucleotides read TGCGCCAGCAGCCCGCAGGGTATCACTGAAGCTTTCTTT.

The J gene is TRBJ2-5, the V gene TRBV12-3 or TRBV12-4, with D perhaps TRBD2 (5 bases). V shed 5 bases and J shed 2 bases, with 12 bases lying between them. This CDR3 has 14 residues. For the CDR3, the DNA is TGTGCCAGCAGTCTTACCGGGAATCAAGAGACCCAGTACTTC. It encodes CASSLTGNQETQYF.

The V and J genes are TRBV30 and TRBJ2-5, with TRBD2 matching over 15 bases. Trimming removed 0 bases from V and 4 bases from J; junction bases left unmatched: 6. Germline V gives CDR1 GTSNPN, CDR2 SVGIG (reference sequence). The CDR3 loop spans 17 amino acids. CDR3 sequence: CAWSVGGLAGGPETQYF. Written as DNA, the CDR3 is TGTGCCTGGAGTGTAGGCGGACTAGCGGGAGGGCCAGAGACCCAGTACTTC.

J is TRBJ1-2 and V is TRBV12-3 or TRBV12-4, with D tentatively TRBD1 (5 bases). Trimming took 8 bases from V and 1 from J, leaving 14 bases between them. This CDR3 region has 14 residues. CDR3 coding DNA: TGTGCCAGCGGAATTCAGGGCTTTAACTATGGCTACACCTTC. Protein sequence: CASGIQGFNYGYTF.

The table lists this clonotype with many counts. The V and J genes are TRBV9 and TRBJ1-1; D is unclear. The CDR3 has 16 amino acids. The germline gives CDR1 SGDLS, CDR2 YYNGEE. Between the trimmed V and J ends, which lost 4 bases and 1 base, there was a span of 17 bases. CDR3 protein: CASSPPQTYPNTEAFF. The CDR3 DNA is TGTGCCAGCAGCCCCCCCCAGACCTACCCGAACACTGAAGCTTTCTTT.

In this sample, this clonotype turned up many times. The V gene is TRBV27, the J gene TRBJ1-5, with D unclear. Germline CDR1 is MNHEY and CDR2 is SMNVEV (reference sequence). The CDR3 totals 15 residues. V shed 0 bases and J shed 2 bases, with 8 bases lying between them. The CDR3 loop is CASSLSRQGNQPQHF. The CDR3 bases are TGTGCCAGCAGTTTATCGAGGCAGGGCAATCAGCCCCAGCATTTT.

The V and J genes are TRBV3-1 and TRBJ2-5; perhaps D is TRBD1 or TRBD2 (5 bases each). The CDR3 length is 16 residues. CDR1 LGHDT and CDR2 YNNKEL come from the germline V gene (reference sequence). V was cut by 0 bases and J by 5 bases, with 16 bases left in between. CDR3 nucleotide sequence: TGTGCCAGCAGCCAAGACCAGTCAGGGAGAAGTGAGACCCAGTACTTC. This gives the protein CASSQDQSGRSETQYF.

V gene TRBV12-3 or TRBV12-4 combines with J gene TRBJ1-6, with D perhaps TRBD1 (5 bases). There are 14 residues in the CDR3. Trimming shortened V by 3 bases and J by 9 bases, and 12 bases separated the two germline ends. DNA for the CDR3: TGTGCCAGCAGTTTCGACCAGGGTAGTTCACCCCTCCACTTT. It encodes CASSFDQGSSPLHF.

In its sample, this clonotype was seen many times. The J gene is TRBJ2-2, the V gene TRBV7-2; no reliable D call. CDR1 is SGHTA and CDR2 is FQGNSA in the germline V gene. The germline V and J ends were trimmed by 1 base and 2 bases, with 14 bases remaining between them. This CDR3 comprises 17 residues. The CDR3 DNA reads TGTGCCAGCAGCTTAGGGCCACAGTCGGGTAACACCGGGGAGCTGTTTTTT. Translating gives CASSLGPQSGNTGELFF.

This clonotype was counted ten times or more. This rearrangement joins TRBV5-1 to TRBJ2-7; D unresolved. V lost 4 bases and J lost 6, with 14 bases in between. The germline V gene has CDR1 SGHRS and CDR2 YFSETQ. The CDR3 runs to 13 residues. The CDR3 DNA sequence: TGCGCCAGCAGCGACATGAGTTCAAGCGAGCAGTACTTC. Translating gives CASSDMSSSEQYF.

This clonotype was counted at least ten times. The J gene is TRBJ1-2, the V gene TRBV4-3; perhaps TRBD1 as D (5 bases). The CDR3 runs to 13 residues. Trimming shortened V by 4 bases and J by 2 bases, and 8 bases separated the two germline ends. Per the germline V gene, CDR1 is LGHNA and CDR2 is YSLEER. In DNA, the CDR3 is TGCGCCAGCAGCCCCGGGGGGAACTATGGCTACACCTTC. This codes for CASSPGGNYGYTF.

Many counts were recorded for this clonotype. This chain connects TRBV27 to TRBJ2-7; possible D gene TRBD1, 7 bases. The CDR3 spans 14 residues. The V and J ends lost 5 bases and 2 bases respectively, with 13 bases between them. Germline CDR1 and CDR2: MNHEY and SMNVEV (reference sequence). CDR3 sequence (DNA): TGTGCCAGCAGTGTGAGCAGGGGGGCCTACGAGCAGTACTTC. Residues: CASSVSRGAYEQYF.

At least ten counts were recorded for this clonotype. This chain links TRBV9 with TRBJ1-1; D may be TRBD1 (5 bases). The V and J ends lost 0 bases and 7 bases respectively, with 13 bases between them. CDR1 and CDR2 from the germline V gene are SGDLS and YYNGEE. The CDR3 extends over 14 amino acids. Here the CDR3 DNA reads TGTGCCAGCAGCGTAGGTCAGGGCGGCAGTGAAGCTTTCTTT. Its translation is CASSVGQGGSEAFF.

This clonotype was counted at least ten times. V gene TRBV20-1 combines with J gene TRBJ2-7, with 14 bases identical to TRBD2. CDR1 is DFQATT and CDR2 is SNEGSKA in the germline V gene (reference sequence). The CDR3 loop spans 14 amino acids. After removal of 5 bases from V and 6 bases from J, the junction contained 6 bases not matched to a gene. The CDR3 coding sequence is TGCAGTGCTGGCGGGACTAGCGGGAGTCCCGAGCAGTACTTC. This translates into CSAGGTSGSPEQYF.